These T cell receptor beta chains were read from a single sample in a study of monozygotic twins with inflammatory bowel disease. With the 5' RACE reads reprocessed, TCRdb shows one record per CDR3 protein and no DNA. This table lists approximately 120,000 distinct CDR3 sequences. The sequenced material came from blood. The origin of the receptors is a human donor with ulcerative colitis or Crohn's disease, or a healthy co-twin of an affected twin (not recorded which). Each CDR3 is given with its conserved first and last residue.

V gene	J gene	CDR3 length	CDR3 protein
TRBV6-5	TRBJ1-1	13	CASSYSSDTEAFF
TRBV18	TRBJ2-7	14	CASSPVYATYEQYF
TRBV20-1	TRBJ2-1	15	CSARRTSGSYNEQFF
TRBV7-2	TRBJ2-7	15	CASRKLAGVIYEQYF
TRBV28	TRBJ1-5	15	CASTGTGEGNQPQHF
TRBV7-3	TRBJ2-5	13	CASSGDRSETQYF
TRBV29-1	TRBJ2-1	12	CSALRGLNEQFF
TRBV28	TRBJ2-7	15	CASSPPGQGVLEQYF
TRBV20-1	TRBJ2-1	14	CSAYSGVAYNEQFF
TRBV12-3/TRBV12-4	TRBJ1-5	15	CASKGSGRGNQPQHF
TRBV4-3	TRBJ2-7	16	CASSQQLAGGHLEQYF
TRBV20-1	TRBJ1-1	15	CSARDFTRGTTEAFF
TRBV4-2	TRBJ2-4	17	CASSQQVASVPWDIQYF
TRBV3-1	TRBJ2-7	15	CASSPLDRASYEQYF
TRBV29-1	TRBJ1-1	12	CSEQGQNTEAFF
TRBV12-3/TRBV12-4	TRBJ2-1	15	CASSLSGGALNEQFF
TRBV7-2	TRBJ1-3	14	CASSLTTGGDTIYF
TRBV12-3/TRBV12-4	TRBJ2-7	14	CASRSTGDSYEQYF
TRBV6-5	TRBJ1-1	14	CASSFQGVNTEAFF
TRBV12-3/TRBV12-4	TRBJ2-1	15	CASSFGLGVIQGQFF
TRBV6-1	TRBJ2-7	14	CASRDRPSSYEQYF
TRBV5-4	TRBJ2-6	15	CASSLDKAGANVLTF
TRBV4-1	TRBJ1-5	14	CASRKAVMDQPQHF
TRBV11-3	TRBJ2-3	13	CASSLDRRDTQYF
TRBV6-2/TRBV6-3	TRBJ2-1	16	CASSHWTGRSYNEQFF
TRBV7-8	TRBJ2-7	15	CASSLEADSYHEQYF
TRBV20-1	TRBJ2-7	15	CSAVRPGLAAGEQYF
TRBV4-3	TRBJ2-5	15	CASSTRQGAVETQYF
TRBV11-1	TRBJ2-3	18	CASSLFSGTILITDTQYF